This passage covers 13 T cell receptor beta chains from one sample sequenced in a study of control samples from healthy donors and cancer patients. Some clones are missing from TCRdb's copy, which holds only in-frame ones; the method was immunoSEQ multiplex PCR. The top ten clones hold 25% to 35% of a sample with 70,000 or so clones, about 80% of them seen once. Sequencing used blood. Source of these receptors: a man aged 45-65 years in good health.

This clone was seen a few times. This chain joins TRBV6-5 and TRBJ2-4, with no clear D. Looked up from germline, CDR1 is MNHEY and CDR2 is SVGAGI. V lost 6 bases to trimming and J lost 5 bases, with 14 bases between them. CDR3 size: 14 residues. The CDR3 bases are TGTGCCAGCAGGTCATTCCTCAGACAAAACATTCAGTACTTC. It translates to CASRSFLRQNIQYF.

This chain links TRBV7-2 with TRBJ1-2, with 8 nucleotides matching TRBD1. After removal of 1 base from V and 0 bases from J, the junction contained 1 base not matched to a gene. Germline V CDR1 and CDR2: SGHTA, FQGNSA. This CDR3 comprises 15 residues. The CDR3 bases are TGTGCCAGCAGCTTAGGGGGACAGGCTAACTATGGCTACACCTTC. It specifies CASSLGGQANYGYTF.

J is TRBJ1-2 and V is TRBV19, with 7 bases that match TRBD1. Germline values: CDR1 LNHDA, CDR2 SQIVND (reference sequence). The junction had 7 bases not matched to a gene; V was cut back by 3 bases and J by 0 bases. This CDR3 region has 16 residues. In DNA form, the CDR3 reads TGTGCCAGTAGTATTCGGGGGGACAGCACTAACTATGGCTACACCTTC. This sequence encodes CASSIRGDSTNYGYTF.

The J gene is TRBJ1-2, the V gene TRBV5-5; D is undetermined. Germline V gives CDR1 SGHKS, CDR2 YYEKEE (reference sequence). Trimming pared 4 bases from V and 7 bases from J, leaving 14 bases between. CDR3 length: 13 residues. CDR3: CASSPYTDGGYTF. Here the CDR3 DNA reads TGTGCCAGCAGCCCTTACACGGATGGTGGCTACACCTTC.

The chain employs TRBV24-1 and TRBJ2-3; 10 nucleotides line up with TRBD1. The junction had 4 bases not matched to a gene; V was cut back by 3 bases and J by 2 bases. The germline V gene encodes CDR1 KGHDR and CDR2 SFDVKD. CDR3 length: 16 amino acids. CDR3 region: CATSDPGQGITDTQYF. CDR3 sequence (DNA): TGTGCCACCAGTGATCCGGGACAGGGGATCACAGATACGCAGTATTTT.

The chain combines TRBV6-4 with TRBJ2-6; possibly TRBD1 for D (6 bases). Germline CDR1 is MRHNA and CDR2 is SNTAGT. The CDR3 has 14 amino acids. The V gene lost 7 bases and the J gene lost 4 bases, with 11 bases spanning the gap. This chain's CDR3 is CASTNRAGANVLTF. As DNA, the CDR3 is TGTGCCAGCACCAACAGGGCCGGGGCCAACGTCCTGACTTTC.

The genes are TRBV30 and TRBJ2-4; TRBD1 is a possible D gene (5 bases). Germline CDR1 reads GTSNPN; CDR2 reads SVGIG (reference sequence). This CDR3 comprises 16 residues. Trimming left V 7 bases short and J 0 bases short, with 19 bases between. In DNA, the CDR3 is TGTGCCTCCAAATCGCCCACCAGGGTAGCCAAAAACATTCAGTACTTC. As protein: CASKSPTRVAKNIQYF. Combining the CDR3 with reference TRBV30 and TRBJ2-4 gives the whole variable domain SQTIHQWPATLVQPVGSPLSLECTVEGTSNPNLYWYRQAAGRGLQLLFYSVGIGQISSEVPQNLSASRPQDRQFILSSKKLLLSDSGFYLCASKSPTRVAKNIQYFGAGTRLSVL.

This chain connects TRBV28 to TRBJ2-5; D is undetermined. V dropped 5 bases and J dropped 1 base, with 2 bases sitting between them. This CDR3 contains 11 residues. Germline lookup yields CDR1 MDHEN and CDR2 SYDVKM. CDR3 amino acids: CASSTQETQYF. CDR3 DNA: TGTGCCAGCAGTACCCAAGAGACCCAGTACTTC.

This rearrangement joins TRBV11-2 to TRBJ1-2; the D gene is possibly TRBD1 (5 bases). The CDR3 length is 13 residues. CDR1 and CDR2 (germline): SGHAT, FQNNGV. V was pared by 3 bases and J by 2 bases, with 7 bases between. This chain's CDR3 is CASSLGPNYGYTF. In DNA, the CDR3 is TGTGCCAGCAGCTTGGGACCAAACTATGGCTACACCTTC.

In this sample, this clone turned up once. The CDR3 spells CASSFSWGGAGFTEAFF. The CDR3 DNA sequence: TGTGCCAGCAGTTTTAGTTGGGGGGGCGCGGGATTCACTGAAGCTTTCTTT. The chain is built from TRBV28 and TRBJ1-1; TRBD1 might be the D (6 bases). CDR1 MDHEN and CDR2 SYDVKM come from the germline V gene. Trimming shortened V by 3 bases and J by 4 bases, and 21 bases separated the two germline ends. The CDR3 runs to 17 residues. The whole variable domain, filled in from reference TRBV28 and TRBJ1-1, reads DVKVTQSSRYLVKRTGEKVFLECVQDMDHENMFWYRQDPGLGLRLIYFSYDVKMKEKGDIPEGYSVSREKKERFSLILESASTNQTSMYLCASSFSWGGAGFTEAFFGQGTRLTVV.

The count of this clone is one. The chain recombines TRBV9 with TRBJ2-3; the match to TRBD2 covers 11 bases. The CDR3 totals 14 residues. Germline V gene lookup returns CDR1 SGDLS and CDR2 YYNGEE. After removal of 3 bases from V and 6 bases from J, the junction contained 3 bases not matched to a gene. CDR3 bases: TGTGCCAGCAGCGATAGCGGGGGGGTGGATACGCAGTATTTT. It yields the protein CASSDSGGVDTQYF.

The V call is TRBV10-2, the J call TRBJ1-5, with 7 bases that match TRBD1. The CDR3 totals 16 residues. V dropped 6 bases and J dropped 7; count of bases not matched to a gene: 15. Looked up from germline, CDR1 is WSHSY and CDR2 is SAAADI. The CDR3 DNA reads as TGCGCCAGCAGCGACTTGTACAGGGGAAGTGGACAGCCCCAGCATTTT. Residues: CASSDLYRGSGQPQHF.

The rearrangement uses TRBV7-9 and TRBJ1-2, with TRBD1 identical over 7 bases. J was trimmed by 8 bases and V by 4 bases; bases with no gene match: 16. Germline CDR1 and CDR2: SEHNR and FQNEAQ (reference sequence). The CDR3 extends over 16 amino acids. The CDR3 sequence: CASSYNLGAGGQGYTF. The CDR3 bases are TGTGCCAGCAGCTATAACCTCGGGGCAGGGGGACAAGGCTACACCTTC.